Shown below are 2 T cell receptor beta chains from a single sample sequenced in a study of T cell clones after liver transplantation. TCRdb keeps only in-frame clones here, not all; method: immunoSEQ multiplex PCR. Of over 50,000 clones listed, less than 85% were seen once; the top ten hold about 8.1%. Here the sequenced sample was CD4+ T cells from blood, taken before liver transplant. The receptors shown here come from a human donor who received a liver transplant.

The rearrangement joins TRBV2 to TRBJ2-5; tentatively, D is TRBD1 (5 bases). V lost 6 bases, J lost 4 bases, and 15 bases lay in between. Germline V gene sequence: CDR1 SNHLY, CDR2 FYNNEI. The CDR3 is 14 amino acids. The CDR3 protein is CASSDPDIGETQYF. CDR3 in DNA: TGTGCCAGCAGCGACCCGGACATAGGAGAGACCCAGTACTTC. Filled out from reference TRBV2 and TRBJ2-5, the complete variable domain reads EPEVTQTPSHQVTQMGQEVILRCVPISNHLYFYWYRQILGQKVEFLVSFYNNEISEKSEIFDDQFSVERPDGSNFTLKIRSTKLEDSAMYFCASSDPDIGETQYFGPGTRLLVL.

This rearrangement joins TRBV5-6 to TRBJ1-4; the D gene is possibly TRBD1 (5 bases). V was trimmed by 1 base and J by 8 bases, leaving 12 bases between them. The CDR3 has 14 amino acids. Germline CDR1 is SGHDT and CDR2 is YYEEEE. The CDR3 nucleotides are TGTGCCAGCAGCTTGTACAGGAGAGAGGAAAAACTGTTTTTT. Translation: CASSLYRREEKLFF.